A selection of T cell receptor beta chains follows, all from one sample in a study of shared T cell receptors in the human thymus. TCRdb's copy holds only in-frame clones and misses some; the assay was immunoSEQ multiplex PCR. The table lists roughly 710,000 clones, approximately 83% of them singletons. The same sample was also used in a study of human thymus T cells.

The sequenced sample consisted of thymocytes. These receptors were collected from a girl under three years old with a congenital heart defect. Each CDR3 is given with its conserved first and last residue. The order of the fields is D gene, clone size, V gene, J gene, CDR3 protein, CDR3 DNA. A D gene is named only where the DNA matches it firmly. Only some rows state a clone size, as once, few, many or a class for expanded clones.

d_gene: TRBD1; abundance: NA; v_gene: TRBV28; j_gene: TRBJ2-7; CDR3aa: CASSLFRGRYEQYF; CDR3nt: TGTGCCAGCAGTTTATTCAGGGGGCGGTACGAGCAGTACTTC
d_gene: TRBD1; abundance: NA; v_gene: TRBV7-6; j_gene: TRBJ2-5; CDR3aa: CASSVSQGAGTQYF; CDR3nt: TGTGCCAGCAGCGTATCACAGGGGGCTGGGACCCAGTACTTC
d_gene: NA; abundance: NA; v_gene: TRBV27; j_gene: TRBJ2-7; CDR3aa: CASKMGGTFSYEQYF; CDR3nt: TGTGCCAGCAAAATGGGAGGGACATTCTCCTACGAGCAGTACTTC
d_gene: NA; abundance: NA; v_gene: TRBV28; j_gene: TRBJ1-2; CDR3aa: CASSLAQRSGYTF; CDR3nt: TGTGCCAGCAGTTTAGCACAGCGGAGCGGCTACACCTTC
d_gene: NA; abundance: NA; v_gene: TRBV5-5; j_gene: TRBJ1-1; CDR3aa: CASSFVSEAFF; CDR3nt: TGTGCCAGCAGCTTTGTTAGTGAAGCTTTCTTT
d_gene: TRBD2; abundance: NA; v_gene: TRBV19; j_gene: TRBJ2-1; CDR3aa: CASSIGLAGNEQFF; CDR3nt: TGTGCCAGTAGTATAGGACTAGCGGGCAATGAGCAGTTCTTC
d_gene: TRBD1; abundance: once; v_gene: TRBV15; j_gene: TRBJ1-4; CDR3aa: CATSRGTVFEKLFF; CDR3nt: TGTGCCACCAGCAGGGGGACAGTCTTTGAAAAACTGTTTTTT
d_gene: TRBD2; abundance: NA; v_gene: TRBV19; j_gene: TRBJ2-3; CDR3aa: CASREESGGCADTQYF; CDR3nt: TGTGCCAGTAGGGAGGAGAGCGGGGGGTGCGCAGATACGCAGTATTTT
d_gene: NA; abundance: NA; v_gene: TRBV7-8; j_gene: TRBJ2-2; CDR3aa: CASTPGQANTGELFF; CDR3nt: TGTGCCAGCACCCCGGGACAAGCGAACACCGGGGAGCTGTTTTTT
d_gene: NA; abundance: NA; v_gene: TRBV5-8; j_gene: TRBJ1-5; CDR3aa: CASSLTAGAGSNQPQHF; CDR3nt: TGTGCCAGCAGCTTGACGGCAGGGGCAGGGAGCAATCAGCCCCAGCATTTT
d_gene: NA; abundance: NA; v_gene: TRBV27; j_gene: TRBJ1-3; CDR3aa: CASSLSRGLGNTIYF; CDR3nt: TGTGCCAGCAGTTTATCGCGGGGGCTAGGAAACACCATATATTTT
d_gene: NA; abundance: NA; v_gene: TRBV19; j_gene: TRBJ1-2; CDR3aa: CASSSEVDRRTF; CDR3nt: TGTGCCAGTAGTTCCGAGGTGGATCGGAGAACCTTC
d_gene: NA; abundance: few; v_gene: TRBV7-9; j_gene: TRBJ1-1; CDR3aa: CASSFRGEAFF; CDR3nt: TGTGCCAGCAGCTTCCGGGGTGAAGCTTTCTTT
d_gene: TRBD2; abundance: once; v_gene: TRBV6-5; j_gene: TRBJ2-7; CDR3aa: CASSYSGRGGLYEQYF; CDR3nt: TGTGCCAGCAGTTACTCTGGGCGGGGGGGCCTGTACGAGCAGTACTTC
d_gene: TRBD1; abundance: few; v_gene: TRBV5-1; j_gene: TRBJ1-2; CDR3aa: CASSLPAGPQAGQGEYGYTF; CDR3nt: TGCGCCAGCAGCTTGCCGGCCGGACCACAAGCCGGACAGGGCGAATATGGCTACACCTTC
d_gene: TRBD1; abundance: NA; v_gene: TRBV19; j_gene: TRBJ1-1; CDR3aa: CASRGEWTGINTEAFF; CDR3nt: TGTGCCAGTAGAGGTGAATGGACAGGGATTAACACTGAAGCTTTCTTT
d_gene: NA; abundance: NA; v_gene: TRBV7-2; j_gene: TRBJ2-5; CDR3aa: CASSRRVPQETQYF; CDR3nt: TGTGCCAGCAGTCGCAGGGTGCCTCAAGAGACCCAGTACTTC
d_gene: NA; abundance: few; v_gene: TRBV19; j_gene: TRBJ1-5; CDR3aa: CAIGQNQPQHF; CDR3nt: TGTGCCATCGGACAGAATCAGCCCCAGCATTTT
d_gene: NA; abundance: NA; v_gene: TRBV18; j_gene: TRBJ2-1; CDR3aa: CASKGAGNYNEQFF; CDR3nt: TGTGCCAGCAAAGGGGCGGGGAACTACAATGAGCAGTTCTTC
d_gene: TRBD1; abundance: once; v_gene: TRBV6-6; j_gene: TRBJ2-2; CDR3aa: CASRTGQGLNTGELFF; CDR3nt: TGTGCCAGCAGGACCGGACAGGGCTTGAACACCGGGGAGCTGTTTTTT
d_gene: TRBD1; abundance: NA; v_gene: TRBV14; j_gene: TRBJ2-7; CDR3aa: CASSQDHRWTGAGEQYF; CDR3nt: TGTGCCAGCAGCCAAGATCATCGGTGGACAGGGGCGGGGGAGCAGTACTTC
d_gene: NA; abundance: NA; v_gene: TRBV4-1; j_gene: TRBJ2-2; CDR3aa: CASSQERLRDPGELFF; CDR3nt: TGCGCCAGCAGCCAAGAACGTCTGAGGGATCCCGGGGAGCTGTTTTTT
d_gene: TRBD1; abundance: NA; v_gene: TRBV30; j_gene: TRBJ2-7; CDR3aa: CAWSVGTGYEQYF; CDR3nt: TGTGCCTGGAGTGTCGGGACAGGGTACGAGCAGTACTTC
d_gene: NA; abundance: NA; v_gene: TRBV15; j_gene: TRBJ1-1; CDR3aa: CATSNPPAGSLNTEAFF; CDR3nt: TGTGCCACCAGCAATCCACCGGCTGGGAGCTTGAACACTGAAGCTTTCTTT
d_gene: TRBD1; abundance: NA; v_gene: TRBV9; j_gene: TRBJ2-2; CDR3aa: CASSETTGVTGELFF; CDR3nt: TGTGCCAGCAGCGAGACGACAGGGGTGACCGGGGAGCTGTTTTTT
d_gene: NA; abundance: few; v_gene: TRBV18; j_gene: TRBJ1-6; CDR3aa: CASSEKQARGKNECNSPLHF; CDR3nt: TGTGCCAGCTCGGAGAAACAGGCAAGGGGTAAAAATGAATGTAATTCACCCCTCCACTTT
d_gene: NA; abundance: NA; v_gene: TRBV27; j_gene: TRBJ1-1; CDR3aa: CASRVGGVTNTEAFF; CDR3nt: TGTGCCAGCAGGGTCGGGGGGGTGACGAACACTGAAGCTTTCTTT